This T cell receptor beta chain was profiled in a study of beta chain features in type 1 diabetes. Across the study: Sorted cell examination encompassed 85 million to 130 million cells across all samples.

This clone was picked up a small number of times. Antigen specificity is unknown. General study findings and limits: VDJ junctions from type 1 diabetes patients carried fewer insertions and larger deletions. Shorter TCRB CDR3s, moderately but significantly so, were found in Type 1 diabetes patients in all four CD4+ subsets.

The whole isolated RNA underwent reverse transcription, so sequencing captured expressed TCRB transcripts. Naive, central memory and regulatory T cell samples came to a mean of roughly 3.9 million reads. TCRdb's table, derived via immunoSEQ multiplex PCR, lists solely in-frame clones and lacks some. The sample records under 350,000 clones, around 22% being singletons. The TCR was taken from a woman between 25 and 40 years old with type 1 diabetes. Sequencing used naive CD4+ T cells from blood.

The CDR3 region has the DNA TGTGCCTGGACCGGACTAGCTTCCACCGGGGAGCTGTTTTTT. Protein product: CAWTGLASTGELFF. This chain uses TRBV30 with TRBJ2-2, with TRBD2 identical over 8 bases. Germline CDR1 and CDR2: GTSNPN and SVGIG (reference sequence). This CDR3 has 14 residues. Unmatched junction bases numbered 5, after V lost 4 bases and J lost 4 bases.